The T cell receptor (beta chain) described here comes from a study of cytomegalovirus exposure and HLA in healthy donors. Study-level results: Researchers reported in a later analysis that a missense DCLRE1C variant was tied to TCR beta V- and J-gene trimming.

In the PCR, 60 Vbeta and 13 Jbeta primers were used. Assay used: immunoSEQ multiplex PCR; TCRdb lists only in-frame clones, some missing. The sample contains 85,000 to 100,000 clones, about two thirds of which appear only once. V lost 3 bases and J lost 7; bases outside the gene matches: 9. The germline V gene encodes CDR1 MGHRA and CDR2 YSYEKL. This CDR3 has 17 amino acids. A word on this clone: Its antigen is not known.

The chain recombines TRBV4-1 with TRBJ2-2; 12 bases line up with TRBD2. This sequence originates from a man aged 50 or older in good health and CMV-seronegative. Sequencing was carried out using PBMCs. CDR3 nucleotide sequence: TGCGCCAGCAGCCAGTCCCAGGGACTAGCGGGTTTCGGGGAGCTGTTTTTT. This translates into CASSQSQGLAGFGELFF.